These T cell receptor beta chains were read from a single sample in a study of brain T cells in children with intractable seizures. Some clones are missing from TCRdb's copy, which holds only in-frame ones; the method was immunoSEQ multiplex PCR. The sample records 50,000 to 75,000 clones, roughly 95% being singletons. The material sequenced was peripheral blood, taken at surgery. The receptor set was obtained from a boy under three years old with focal cortical dysplasia and intractable seizures. Each CDR3 is given with its conserved first and last residue. A D gene is named only where the DNA matches it firmly.

v_gene: TRBV2; d_gene: -; j_gene: TRBJ1-1; CDR3aa: CASSESAWGAHLAFF; CDR3nt: TGTGCCAGCAGTGAGTCGGCTTGGGGGGCGCATTTAGCTTTCTTT
v_gene: TRBV28; d_gene: TRBD2; j_gene: TRBJ2-3; CDR3aa: CASSTRVRSSGRAGVDTQYF; CDR3nt: TGTGCCAGCAGTACCCGCGTACGTTCTAGCGGGAGGGCCGGGGTAGATACGCAGTATTTT
v_gene: TRBV12-3/TRBV12-4; d_gene: -; j_gene: TRBJ1-2; CDR3aa: CASSRTGTGGYTF; CDR3nt: TGTGCCAGCAGTCGCACAGGTACGGGAGGCTACACCTTC
v_gene: TRBV24-1; d_gene: -; j_gene: TRBJ2-1; CDR3aa: CATSDPAAYNEQFF; CDR3nt: TGTGCCACCAGTGACCCGGCAGCATACAATGAGCAGTTCTTC
v_gene: TRBV19; d_gene: TRBD1; j_gene: TRBJ2-5; CDR3aa: CASSFLDRVETQYF; CDR3nt: TGTGCCAGTAGTTTCTTGGACAGGGTAGAGACCCAGTACTTC
v_gene: TRBV10-2; d_gene: -; j_gene: TRBJ1-2; CDR3aa: CASSDSIIIYTF; CDR3nt: TGCGCCAGCAGTGACTCCATAATTATTTACACCTTC
v_gene: TRBV18; d_gene: -; j_gene: TRBJ2-1; CDR3aa: CASSPPLRGDYNEQFF; CDR3nt: TGTGCCAGCTCACCACCTTTGAGGGGGGACTACAATGAGCAGTTCTTC
v_gene: TRBV19; d_gene: -; j_gene: TRBJ2-2; CDR3aa: CASSQPPITGELFF; CDR3nt: TGTGCCAGTAGTCAACCACCAATTACCGGGGAGCTGTTTTTT
v_gene: TRBV19; d_gene: -; j_gene: TRBJ2-1; CDR3aa: CASSIRGRRSYNEQFF; CDR3nt: TGTGCCAGTAGTATCCGGGGACGCAGATCCTACAATGAGCAGTTCTTC
v_gene: TRBV3-1/TRBV3-2; d_gene: TRBD1; j_gene: TRBJ2-7; CDR3aa: CASSQGMTGSYEQYF; CDR3nt: TGTGCCAGCAGCCAAGGGATGACAGGGTCCTACGAGCAGTACTTC
v_gene: TRBV6-5; d_gene: TRBD2; j_gene: TRBJ2-1; CDR3aa: CASSYTSEAYNEQFF; CDR3nt: TGTGCCAGCAGTTACACTAGCGAGGCCTACAATGAGCAGTTCTTC
v_gene: TRBV20-1; d_gene: -; j_gene: TRBJ2-3; CDR3aa: CSASRDWVTDTQYF; CDR3nt: TGCAGTGCTAGTCGGGACTGGGTCACAGATACGCAGTATTTT